This T cell receptor (beta chain) derives from a study of cytomegalovirus exposure and HLA in healthy donors (dated by TCRdb to about 2017). With respect to the entire study: According to an earlier analysis of a few hundred of the donors, about 179 million T cells yielded 90 million to 130 million unique TCR beta sequences and less than 300 Gb of sequence data. Among the roughly 400 genotyped donors, around 81% belonged to the genetic ancestry cluster associated with self-reported Caucasian donors. An earlier analysis of 587 of the donors applied high-throughput TCR beta sequencing to assess whether each TCR beta V gene segment acted as functional or pseudogenic. The later analysis used no new phenotypic data to find candidate immune exposures, relying instead on TCR beta sequences and their occurrence across donors. The study aimed to test whether cataloging public T cell receptors could reveal signatures of past pathogen exposure. Among approximately 370 genotyped donors of the cohort, an average of approximately 200,000 unique TCR beta nucleotide sequences was sequenced per donor, of which about 19% were non-productive. Donor age, sex, ethnicity and CMV serostatus were collected together with the repertoire data. All discovery cohort repertoires had been generated on a single sequencing platform. Class I and class II HLA loci were covered by the typing at four-digit resolution. In addition to the first cohort of several hundred subjects, a separate validation cohort of 130 or so different subjects was used. Typing coverage differed by locus: A, B, C, DRB1 and DQB1 were typed in roughly 629-630 donors, DQA1 in about 550, DPA1 in 606, and DPB1 in 450 to 490. The study used immunosequencing to profile the T cell repertoires of 600 to 850 subjects and linked those repertoires to cytomegalovirus serostatus. Roughly 300 gigabases of sequencing data and 70 million to 100 million unique TCR sequences were included in an early release covering under 650 HLA-typed donors. In a later genetic analysis, genome-wide SNP genotypes for about 60% of the 666 donors were used, and that subset was treated as a discovery cohort. To predict cytomegalovirus infection status, the study brought together high-throughput TCR immunosequencing, statistical association of individual TCRs with disease status, and machine learning. A later analysis re-examined previously published TCR beta repertoires from about 670 donors and added high-resolution HLA genotyping to investigate patterns of TCR occurrence. About five DR-DQ haplotypes were treated as single units for association and clustering because of strong linkage in the cohort. The research as a whole found: The classifier was reported to diagnose cytomegalovirus status with high specificity and sensitivity in both the original and validation cohorts. According to a later analysis, TCR association rates differed among HLA loci, with DRB1 alleles showing the most associated TCRs and HLA-C alleles showing the fewest. In vitro tests confirmed that three of the cytomegalovirus-associated TCR beta chains recognize cytomegalovirus antigens. According to a later genetic analysis, donors in an Asian-associated ancestry cluster had fewer N-insertions in productive TCRs than the approximately 700-donor mean. Linkage disequilibrium might explain the correlated functional status among segregating V segments, but an unknown experimental factor could not be ruled out. In an earlier analysis of some 550 of the donors, most TCR beta V segments were observed in productive rearrangements about 90% or about 30% of the time, broadly matching IMGT annotations. Immune exposure information for the cohort was limited to CMV serostatus. The study listed 150 to 200 TCR beta chains as associated with cytomegalovirus. According to a later analysis, parvovirus B19, influenza, CMV and Epstein-Barr virus appeared linked to several top co-occurrence clusters. A later analysis associated around 16,000 TCR beta sequences with specific HLA alleles at a false discovery rate of 0.05. A further reported finding was that TCR beta sequences accurately predicted the HLA-A and HLA-B alleles for most subjects in the first cohort. The presence/absence analyses assumed that sequencing depth was roughly uniform across donors, and that assumption may not be true. In a later analysis, HLA-associated TCR beta chains showed more clonal expansion and lower generation probabilities than non-associated chains that were equally common. According to the authors, the approach could potentially be generalized to other disease states and immunological phenotypes. Because the 87-base-pair reads could not distinguish some IMGT-functional V segments, including TRBV6-2 and TRBV6-3, those segments were excluded. Assigning TCR associations to individual alleles was difficult when HLA alleles, especially DR and DQ, strongly co-occurred. Across donors, most TCR sequences were observed very rarely, whereas some public TCRs were present in many individuals. The earlier analysis of around 600 of the donors excluded about 16 rarely observed V segments, including chromosome 9 orphons, because counts were too low. A later analysis found that most CMV-associated TCR beta chains appeared HLA-restricted, with HLA associations seemingly driven largely by CMV exposure. In a later genetic analysis, a missense DCLRE1C variant was associated with V-gene and J-gene trimming of TCR beta chains, and the association was replicated in an independent cohort. The sequencing pipeline was judged likely to have produced a cluster of highly shared sequence variants as a technical artifact. Because some donors lacked HLA typing at each locus, the association tests relied only on the typed subset. The cohort was sequenced for TCR beta chains only, and without alpha or paired-chain data the features that could be detected were limited.

The cohort was made up of about 610 healthy bone marrow donors. Cohort members were all nominally healthy when sampled, although unrecorded immune exposures were likely present. The donor tested CMV seronegative, placing the donor among the 350 to 400 seronegative members of the cohort. A peripheral blood sample was collected from each donor, and TCR beta sequencing was performed on peripheral blood mononuclear cells. The Qiagen DNeasy Blood Extraction Kit was used to extract genomic DNA from the blood cell samples. Reading the germline V gene gives CDR1 SGHDN and CDR2 FVKESK. At the junction V is shortened by 0 bases and J by 2 bases; bases outside the gene matches: 7. The cysteine opens and the phenylalanine closes a CDR3 of 17 amino acids. The entry retains the CDR3 DNA only, 51 bases that are in frame from base 1. To note about this clone: Its antigen specificity is not known. Per-base qualities were not stored, and no clone one base away is much larger.

Library generation was performed with the immunoSEQ multiplex PCR assay. The multiplex PCR relied on a mix of 60 forward primers for TCR Vbeta segments and 13 reverse primers for TCR Jbeta segments. The CDR3 region of rearranged TCR beta genes was amplified from genomic DNA by a multiplex PCR assay. The Illumina HiSeq System was used to sequence the amplified TCR beta libraries as 87-base-pair reads. In the paper's pipeline: A later analysis counted approximately 76 million unique TCR beta chains across the 690 or so repertoires, and some 11 million of these chains were shared by at least two donors. Raw reads were error-corrected and collapsed into unique sequences with a nearest-neighbor algorithm that merged closely related sequences to remove PCR and sequencing errors. To assign V, D and J gene segments, CDR3 sequences were aligned to IMGT reference sequences. For a sequence to be retained, a match of at least six nucleotides was required to both a V gene segment and a J gene segment. Rearrangements were called productive when the CDR3 lacked stop codons and stayed in frame with V and J; all others were non-productive. Following IMGT convention, CDR3 was defined as the stretch from the second conserved V-encoded cysteine to the conserved J-encoded phenylalanine. In an earlier analysis of approximately 590 of the donors, sequences lacking an unambiguous match to a single V gene segment were excluded. In an earlier analysis of about 590 of the donors, a V segment was called functional when productive rearrangements were above 56.7%, and segregating when the standard deviation between donors exceeded 5%. A statistical classification framework was built to diagnose cytomegalovirus status from the catalog of TCR beta chain sequences. A later analysis assigned V and J genes by comparing TCR nucleotide sequences with IMGT/GENE-DB human TR gene sequences. Using the TCRdist pipeline, a later analysis assigned CDR3 sequences along with most-parsimonious VDJ recombination scenarios. In a later analysis, each TCR beta chain was defined by its CDR3 amino acid sequence together with its V-gene family, and reads lacking a unique V-gene family were excluded. A later analysis removed 592 highly shared, low-generation-probability nucleotide sequences to deal with suspected cross-contamination and a sequencing artifact. For each public chain, a later analysis derived a clonal expansion index from normalized ranks of inferred template counts within each repertoire. In a later analysis, generation probabilities were computed with a VDJ recombination model fitted to out-of-frame rearrangements, and the resulting probabilities were checked against IGoR. In a later analysis, hypergeometric tests were used to score TCR-TCR, TCR-HLA and TCR-CMV co-occurrence, with a repertoire-size bias correction applied to TCR pairs. False discovery rates were estimated in a later analysis by permuting HLA or CMV assignments 20 times. In a later analysis, co-occurring TCRs were grouped with DBSCAN, and TCRdist sequence similarity was added when clustering was performed within HLA-allele-positive subsets. Co-occurrence clustering excluded repertoires with fewer than 30,000 or more than 120,000 public chains, plus five with anomalous nucleotide sharing. TCRdb provides this immuneACCESS table in a form limited to in-frame rearrangements. Some clones are lacking; in checked studies, under half of them reflect an unresolved V gene, and why the rest are absent is not known. The D gene and trimming were derived from the DNA, and the V and J assignments and clone size from that table. A total of around 300,000 clones appear in this sample, under 80% of them only once. The ten largest make up 2% to 2.5% of the sample.

Sequencing was performed on PBMCs. The receptor was isolated from a female donor in good health and CMV-seronegative. The rearranged chain carries TRBV14 and TRBJ2-1; 7 middle bases align to TRBD2. The DNA sequence follows: TGTGCCAGCAGCCAAGATAAGGGGAGGGCCGCCTACAATGAGCAGTTCTTC. This translates into CASSQDKGRAAYNEQFF.